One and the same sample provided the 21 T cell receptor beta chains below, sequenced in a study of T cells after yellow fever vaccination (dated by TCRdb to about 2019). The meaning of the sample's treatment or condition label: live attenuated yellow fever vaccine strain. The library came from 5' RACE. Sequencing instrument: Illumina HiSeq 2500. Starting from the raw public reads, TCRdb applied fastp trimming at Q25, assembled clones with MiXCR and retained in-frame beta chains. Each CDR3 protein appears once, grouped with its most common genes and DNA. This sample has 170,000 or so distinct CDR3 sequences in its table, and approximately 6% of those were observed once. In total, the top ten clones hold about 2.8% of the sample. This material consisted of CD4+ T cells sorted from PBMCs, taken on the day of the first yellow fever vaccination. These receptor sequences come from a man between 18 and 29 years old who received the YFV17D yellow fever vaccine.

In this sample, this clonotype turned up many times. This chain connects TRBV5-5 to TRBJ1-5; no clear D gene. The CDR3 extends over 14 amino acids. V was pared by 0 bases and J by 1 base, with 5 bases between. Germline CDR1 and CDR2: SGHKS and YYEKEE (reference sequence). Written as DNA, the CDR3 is TGTGCCAGCAGCTTGGTGCCCAGCAATCAGCCCCAGCATTTT. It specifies CASSLVPSNQPQHF.

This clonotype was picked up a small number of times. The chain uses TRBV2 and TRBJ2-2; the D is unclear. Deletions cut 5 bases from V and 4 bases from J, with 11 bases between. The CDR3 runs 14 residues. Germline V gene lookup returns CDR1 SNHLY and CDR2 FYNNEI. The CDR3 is CASSRRTFTGELFF. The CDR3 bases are TGTGCCAGCAGTCGACGGACCTTCACCGGGGAGCTGTTTTTT.

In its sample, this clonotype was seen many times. The CDR3 protein is CASSLNRGVSYGYTF. DNA for the CDR3: TGTGCCAGCAGCTTAAACAGGGGTGTGAGCTATGGCTACACCTTC. J is TRBJ1-2 and V is TRBV11-2, with 7 bases matching TRBD1. This CDR3 has 15 residues. Germline lookup yields CDR1 SGHAT and CDR2 FQNNGV. Trimming at V came to 2 bases and at J to 4 bases, leaving 7 bases not matched to a gene.

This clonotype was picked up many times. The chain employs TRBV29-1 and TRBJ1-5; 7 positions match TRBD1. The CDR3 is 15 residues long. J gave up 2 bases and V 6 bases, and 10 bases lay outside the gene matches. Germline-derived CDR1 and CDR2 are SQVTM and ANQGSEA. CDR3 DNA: TGCAGCGTCTCACAGGGGTTATTAGGCAATCAGCCCCAGCATTTT. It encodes CSVSQGLLGNQPQHF.

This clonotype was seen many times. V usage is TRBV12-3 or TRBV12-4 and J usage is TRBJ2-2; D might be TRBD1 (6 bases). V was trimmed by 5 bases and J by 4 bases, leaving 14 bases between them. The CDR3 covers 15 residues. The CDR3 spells CASSPAGTSTGELFF. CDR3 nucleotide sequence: TGTGCCAGCAGTCCGGCCGGGACAAGCACCGGGGAGCTGTTTTTT.

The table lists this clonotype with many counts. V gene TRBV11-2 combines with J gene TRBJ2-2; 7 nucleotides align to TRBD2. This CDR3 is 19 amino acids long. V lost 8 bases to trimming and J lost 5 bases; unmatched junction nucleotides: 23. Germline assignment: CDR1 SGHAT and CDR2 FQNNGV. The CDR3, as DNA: TGTGCCAGCCCTCGATGGGGGGAGCGGGGTAACAGAAGGACCGGGGAGCTGTTTTTT. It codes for CASPRWGERGNRRTGELFF. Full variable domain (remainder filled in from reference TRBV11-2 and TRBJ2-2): EAGVAQSPRYKIIEKRQSVAFWCNPISGHATLYWYQQILGQGPKLLIQFQNNGVVDDSQLPKDRFSAERLKGVDSTLKIQPAKLEDSAVYLCASPRWGERGNRRTGELFFGEGSRLTVL.

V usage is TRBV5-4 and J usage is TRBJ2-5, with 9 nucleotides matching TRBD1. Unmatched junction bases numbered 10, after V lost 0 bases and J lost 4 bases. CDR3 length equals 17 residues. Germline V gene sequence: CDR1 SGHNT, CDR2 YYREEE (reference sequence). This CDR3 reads CASSLATGTGNSETQYF. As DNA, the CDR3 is TGTGCCAGCAGCTTGGCAACCGGGACAGGGAATTCAGAGACCCAGTACTTC.

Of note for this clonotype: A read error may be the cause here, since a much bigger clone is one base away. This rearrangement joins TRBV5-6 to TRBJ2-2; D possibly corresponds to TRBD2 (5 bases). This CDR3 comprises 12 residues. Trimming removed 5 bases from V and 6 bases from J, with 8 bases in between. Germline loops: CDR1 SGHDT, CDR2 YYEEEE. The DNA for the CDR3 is TGTGCCAGCAGACTAGATGCCGGGGAGCTGTTTTTT. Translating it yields CASRLDAGELFF.

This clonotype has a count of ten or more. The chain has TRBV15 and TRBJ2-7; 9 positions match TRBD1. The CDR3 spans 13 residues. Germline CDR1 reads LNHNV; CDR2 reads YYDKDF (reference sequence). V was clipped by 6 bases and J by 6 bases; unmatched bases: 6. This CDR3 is CATSSGTGPEQYF. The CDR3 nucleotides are TGTGCCACCAGTTCCGGGACAGGGCCCGAGCAGTACTTC.

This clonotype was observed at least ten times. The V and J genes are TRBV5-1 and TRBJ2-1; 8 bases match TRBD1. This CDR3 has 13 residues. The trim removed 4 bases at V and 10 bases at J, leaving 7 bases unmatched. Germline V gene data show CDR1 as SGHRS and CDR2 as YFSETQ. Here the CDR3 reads CASSPDRVREQFF. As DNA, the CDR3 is TGCGCCAGCAGCCCGGACAGGGTTCGGGAGCAGTTCTTC.

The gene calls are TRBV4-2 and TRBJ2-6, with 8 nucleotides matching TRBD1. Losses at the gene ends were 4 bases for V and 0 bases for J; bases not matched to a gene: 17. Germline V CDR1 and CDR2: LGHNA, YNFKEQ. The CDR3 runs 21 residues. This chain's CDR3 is CASSRGQAGGLPSSGANVLTF. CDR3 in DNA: TGTGCCAGCAGCCGCGGCCAGGCAGGGGGCCTGCCTAGCTCTGGGGCCAACGTCCTGACTTTC.

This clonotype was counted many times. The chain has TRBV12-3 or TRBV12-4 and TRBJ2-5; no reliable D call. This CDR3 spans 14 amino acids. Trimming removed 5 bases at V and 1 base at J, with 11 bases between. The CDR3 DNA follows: TGTGCCAGCAGTCCGCGTCGGATCCAAGAGACCCAGTACTTC. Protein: CASSPRRIQETQYF.

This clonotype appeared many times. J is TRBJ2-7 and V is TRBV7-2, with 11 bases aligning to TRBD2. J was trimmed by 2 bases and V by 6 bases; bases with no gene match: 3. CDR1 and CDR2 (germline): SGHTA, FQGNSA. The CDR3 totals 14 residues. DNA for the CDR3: TGTGCCAGCAGGCTAGCGGGGGGAACCTACGAGCAGTACTTC. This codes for CASRLAGGTYEQYF.

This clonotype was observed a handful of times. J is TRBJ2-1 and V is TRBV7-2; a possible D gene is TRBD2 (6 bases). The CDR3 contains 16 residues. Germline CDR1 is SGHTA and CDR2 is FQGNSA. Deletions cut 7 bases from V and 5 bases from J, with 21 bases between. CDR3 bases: TGTGCCAGCACCAAAACCGGGACTGAGTTCCACAATGAGCAGTTCTTC. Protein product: CASTKTGTEFHNEQFF.

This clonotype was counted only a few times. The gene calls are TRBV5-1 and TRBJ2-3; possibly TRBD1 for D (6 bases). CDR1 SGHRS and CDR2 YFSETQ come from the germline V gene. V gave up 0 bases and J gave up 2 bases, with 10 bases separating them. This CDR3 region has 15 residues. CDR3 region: CASSLGTAITDTQYF. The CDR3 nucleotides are TGCGCCAGCAGCTTGGGGACAGCTATCACAGATACGCAGTATTTT.

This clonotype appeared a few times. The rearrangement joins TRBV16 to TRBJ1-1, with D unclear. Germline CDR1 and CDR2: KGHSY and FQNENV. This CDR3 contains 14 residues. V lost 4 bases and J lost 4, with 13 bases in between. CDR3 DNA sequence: TGTGCCAGCAGCCCTGCCAGGAGTGGCACTGAAGCTTTCTTT. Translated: CASSPARSGTEAFF.

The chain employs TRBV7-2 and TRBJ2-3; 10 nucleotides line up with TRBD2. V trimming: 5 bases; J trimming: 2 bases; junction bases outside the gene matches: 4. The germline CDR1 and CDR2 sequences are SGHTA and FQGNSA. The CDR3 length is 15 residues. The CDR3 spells CASSVSGGNTDTQYF. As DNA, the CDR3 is TGTGCCAGCAGCGTTAGCGGGGGGAACACAGATACGCAGTATTTT.

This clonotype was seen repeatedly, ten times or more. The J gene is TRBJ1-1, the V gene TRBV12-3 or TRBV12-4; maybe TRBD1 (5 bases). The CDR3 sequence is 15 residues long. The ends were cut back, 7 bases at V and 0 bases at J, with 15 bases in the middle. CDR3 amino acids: CASTPRQFMNTEAFF. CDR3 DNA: TGTGCCAGCACGCCGCGACAGTTCATGAACACTGAAGCTTTCTTT.

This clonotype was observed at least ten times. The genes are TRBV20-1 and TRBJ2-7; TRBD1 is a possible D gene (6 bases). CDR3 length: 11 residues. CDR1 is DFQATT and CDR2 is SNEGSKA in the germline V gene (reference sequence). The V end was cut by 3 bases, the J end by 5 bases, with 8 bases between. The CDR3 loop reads CSASQGNEQYV. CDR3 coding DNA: TGCAGTGCTAGTCAGGGGAACGAGCAGTACGTC.

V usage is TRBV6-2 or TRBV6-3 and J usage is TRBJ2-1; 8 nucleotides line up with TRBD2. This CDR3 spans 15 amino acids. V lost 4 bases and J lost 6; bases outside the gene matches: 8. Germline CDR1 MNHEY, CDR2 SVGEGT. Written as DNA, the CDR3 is TGTGCCAGCAGTTCCGCGGGGGGCCCAATCAATGAGCAGTTCTTC. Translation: CASSSAGGPINEQFF.

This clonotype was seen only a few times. The CDR3 spells CSAQQPQREAFF. Written as DNA, the CDR3 is TGCAGTGCTCAGCAACCCCAGAGGGAAGCTTTCTTT. The chain is built from TRBV20-1 and TRBJ1-1; D uncertain. The CDR3 consists of 12 residues. The V gene's germline CDR1 is DFQATT and CDR2 SNEGSKA (reference sequence). V was clipped by 5 bases and J by 8 bases, with 15 bases between them.